These 15 T cell receptor beta chains came from one sample sequenced in a study of blood T cell repertoires in COVID-19. The repertoire was sequenced with immunoSEQ multiplex PCR; TCRdb's copy has only in-frame clones and lacks some. The table includes roughly 180,000 clones, about 70% detected once. The sample consisted of peripheral blood. Source of these receptors: a woman aged 45-59 years with active or convalescent COVID-19.

This clone was counted once. This chain connects TRBV6-5 to TRBJ1-1; D not resolved. The CDR3 spans 13 residues. From germline, CDR1 is MNHEY and CDR2 SVGAGI. V was shortened by 3 bases and J by 1 base, with 6 bases between the two germline ends. The CDR3 DNA follows: TGTGCCAGCAGTTATGACTGGAACACTGAAGCTTTCTTT. Translating it yields CASSYDWNTEAFF.

The chain uses TRBV18 and TRBJ2-5; D remains unclear. The ends were cut back, 0 bases at V and 1 base at J, with 6 bases in the middle. Germline CDR1 is KGHSH and CDR2 is LQKENI. The CDR3 is 14 residues long. Here the CDR3 reads CASSPPSFQETQYF. CDR3 nucleotide sequence: TGTGCCAGCTCACCACCGTCGTTCCAAGAGACCCAGTACTTC.

The rearrangement joins TRBV9 to TRBJ1-2; 7 nucleotides agree with TRBD1. V lost 3 bases and J lost 6; bases outside the gene matches: 8. This CDR3 contains 14 residues. The germline V gene has CDR1 SGDLS and CDR2 YYNGEE. The DNA of the CDR3 is TGTGCCAGCAGCGAGCGGACAGGTGTAAATGGCTACACCTTC. Translating gives CASSERTGVNGYTF.

V gene TRBV10-1 combines with J gene TRBJ2-3; 7 positions agree with TRBD1. The CDR3 length is 15 residues. The germline V gene has CDR1 WNHNN and CDR2 SYGVQD (reference sequence). Trimming removed 9 bases from V and 3 bases from J; junction bases left unmatched: 12. The CDR3 DNA reads as TGCGCCAGATCTATTGACAGGGAAAGGACAGATACGCAGTATTTT. This sequence encodes CARSIDRERTDTQYF.

This clone was detected a few times. CDR3 in amino acids: CASSPLQVMNTEAFF. CDR3 DNA sequence: TGTGCCAGCTCACCGTTACAGGTAATGAACACTGAAGCTTTCTTT. The genes are TRBV18 and TRBJ1-1; a possible D gene is TRBD1 (5 bases). The CDR3 spans 15 residues. Trimming left V 3 bases short and J 0 bases short, with 11 bases between. Germline V lookup: CDR1 KGHSH, CDR2 LQKENI.

The chain employs TRBV24-1 and TRBJ2-3, with 10 bases matching TRBD2. The CDR3 consists of 16 residues. The V segment lost 4 bases and the J segment 4 bases; nucleotides outside the gene matches: 7. Looked up from germline, CDR1 is KGHDR and CDR2 is SFDVKD. This chain's CDR3 is CATSDRSGRSADTQYF. For the CDR3, the DNA is TGTGCCACCAGTGACCGTAGCGGGAGGTCGGCAGATACGCAGTATTTT.

The sample holds a few counts of this clone. J is TRBJ1-4 and V is TRBV30; 9 bases are shared with TRBD1. J gave up 8 bases and V 5 bases, and 12 bases lay outside the gene matches. Germline lookup yields CDR1 GTSNPN and CDR2 SVGIG (reference sequence). This CDR3 has 15 amino acids. DNA for the CDR3: TGTGCCTGGGAACGGAAGACAGGGGGTTGGGAAAAACTGTTTTTT. Its protein is CAWERKTGGWEKLFF.

This clone was recorded a few times. This rearrangement joins TRBV6-2 or TRBV6-3 to TRBJ1-2; TRBD1 agrees at 9 bases. Germline-derived CDR1 and CDR2 are MNHEY and SVGEGT. The junction had 1 base not matched to a gene; V was cut back by 2 bases and J by 6 bases. This CDR3 contains 13 residues. The CDR3 bases are TGTGCCAGCAGTTACGGGACAGGGAATGGCTACACCTTC. Translation: CASSYGTGNGYTF.

The chain employs TRBV7-2 and TRBJ1-1; tentatively, D is TRBD1 (6 bases). This CDR3 spans 14 amino acids. Trimming removed 4 bases from V and 0 bases from J, with 9 bases in between. Germline V gene data show CDR1 as SGHTA and CDR2 as FQGNSA. CDR3 DNA sequence: TGTGCCAGCAGCTCGGGACATTTGAACACTGAAGCTTTCTTT. Its protein is CASSSGHLNTEAFF.

This sequence joins TRBV12-5 and TRBJ1-1, with D uncertain. The V end lost 6 bases, the J end lost 4 bases, and 18 bases lay between the germline ends. The CDR3 is made up of 15 amino acids. Germline CDR1 LGHNT, CDR2 FRNRAP. CDR3 DNA: TGTGCTAGTGGACGTGACCGTAACCGGGGCACTGAAGCTTTCTTT. This sequence encodes CASGRDRNRGTEAFF. Based on the CDR3 plus reference TRBV12-5 and TRBJ1-1, the full variable domain is DARVTQTPRHKVTEMGQEVTMRCQPILGHNTVFWYRQTMMQGLELLAYFRNRAPLDDSGMPKDRFSAEMPDATLATLKIQPSEPRDSAVYFCASGRDRNRGTEAFFGQGTRLTVV.

This rearrangement joins TRBV4-3 to TRBJ2-3, with 7 bases aligning to TRBD2. In germline, CDR1 is LGHNA, CDR2 YSLEER. The length of the CDR3 is 16 residues. The trim removed 1 base at V and 2 bases at J, leaving 6 bases unmatched. For the CDR3, the DNA is TGCGCCAGCAGCCAAGGGACCCTAGCGGCCACAGATACGCAGTATTTT. Residues: CASSQGTLAATDTQYF.

This clone was found a few times. This CDR3 reads CASSPRRGHEQYF. The CDR3, as DNA: TGTGCCAGCTCACCGCGGAGGGGGCACGAGCAGTACTTC. The rearrangement links TRBV18 to TRBJ2-7, with a tentative D call TRBD1 (7 bases). V lost 3 bases and J 5 bases, leaving 11 bases between the germline ends. CDR1 is KGHSH, CDR2 LQKENI, per germline. This CDR3 has 13 amino acids.

The rearrangement joins TRBV7-9 to TRBJ1-2; D unclear. This CDR3 has 14 amino acids. Germline CDR1 reads SEHNR; CDR2 reads FQNEAQ (reference sequence). Trimming stripped 4 bases from V and 0 bases from J, with 9 bases between. The CDR3 DNA reads as TGTGCCAGCAGCTCCTTGACATCTAACTATGGCTACACCTTC. It specifies CASSSLTSNYGYTF.

This clone was seen once. The chain couples TRBV29-1 to TRBJ2-2; 8 bases line up with TRBD1. Unmatched junction bases numbered 5, after V lost 1 base and J lost 1 base. Germline V gene lookup returns CDR1 SQVTM and CDR2 ANQGSEA. The CDR3 has 16 amino acids. The CDR3 DNA sequence: TGCAGCGTTGAAGCAGGGGGCAAGGGGAACACCGGGGAGCTGTTTTTT. This codes for CSVEAGGKGNTGELFF.

A few counts support this clone. This sequence joins TRBV12-5 and TRBJ2-1; tentatively, D is TRBD2 (6 bases). CDR3 length: 18 residues. The germline V and J ends were trimmed by 5 bases and 2 bases, with 22 bases remaining between them. Germline V lookup: CDR1 LGHNT, CDR2 FRNRAP. CDR3 sequence (DNA): TGTGCTAGTGGTCCTGGTACCCTAGCGCCCGAAGCCTACAATGAGCAGTTCTTC. It is translated as CASGPGTLAPEAYNEQFF. Complete variable domain (other parts from reference TRBV12-5 and TRBJ2-1): DARVTQTPRHKVTEMGQEVTMRCQPILGHNTVFWYRQTMMQGLELLAYFRNRAPLDDSGMPKDRFSAEMPDATLATLKIQPSEPRDSAVYFCASGPGTLAPEAYNEQFFGPGTRLTVL.